This T cell receptor beta chain is from a study of T cell responses to AZD1222 COVID-19 vaccine. Clones were sequenced by immunoSEQ multiplex PCR, and TCRdb holds only the in-frame ones, with some missing. Of 110,000 to 150,000 clones in the sample, just under 95% were seen once. Study-level points and caveats: Spike-specific TCR depth and breadth grew after two AZD1222 doses. Females outnumbered males among donors, who were mostly white British; clonal diversity was possibly underestimated. All repertoire sampling was performed exclusively after the peak T cell response. Baseline serostatus was positive in only six AZD1222 recipients.

The CDR3 is 16 residues long. The ends lost 1 base at V and 2 bases at J; junction bases unmatched: 5. CDR1 and CDR2 from the germline V gene are LNHDA and SQIVND (reference sequence). With regard to this clone: Its specificity is not known.

This chain joins TRBV19 and TRBJ2-3, with 8 bases identical to TRBD1. Here the sequenced sample was peripheral blood, taken after recovery from COVID-19. The source is an adult who had recovered from COVID-19. In DNA, the CDR3 is TGTGCCAGTAGTATAGCAAGGACAGGGAACACAGATACGCAGTATTTT. It yields the protein CASSIARTGNTDTQYF.